A selection of T cell receptor beta chains follows, all from one sample in a study of regulatory T cells in long-lasting Graves disease. TCRdb itself ran the multiplex PCR reads through MiXCR, one entry per CDR3 protein. The sample contains 200,000 to 250,000 distinct CDR3 sequences, 15% to 20% of which appear only once. These same records also appear under a second study, on T cells in Graves' hyperthyroidism and ophthalmopathy.

The sample in question was peripheral blood mononuclear cells (PBMCs), obtained at new diagnosis, from a patient treated with antithyroid drugs. These receptors came from a woman aged 25 to 39 with Graves disease. The CDR3 runs from the conserved cysteine through the conserved F or W. Each record gives: J gene, V gene, clone size, D gene, CDR3 DNA, CDR3 protein. D genes are given only for firm matches. Clone size is shown for a subset of rows, as once, few, many or a class of expanded clone.

>TRBJ1-5|TRBV19|-|TRBD1
TGTGCCAGTAGTGACCGGGACAGGGTCTATCAGCCCCAGCATTTT
CASSDRDRVYQPQHF
>TRBJ1-6|TRBV20-1|many|TRBD1
TGCAGTGCGGGGGACAGGGGGCCAAAGGGTAATTCACCCCTCCACTTT
CSAGDRGPKGNSPLHF
>TRBJ2-1|TRBV5-1|-|TRBD2
TGCGCCAGCAGCTGGTTGGGAGGGCAGCCGGACAATGAGCAGTTCTTC
CASSWLGGQPDNEQFF
>TRBJ2-1|TRBV19|many|TRBD1
TGTGCCAGTAGTCTCACGGGACAGGGGGCATTAAATGAGCAGTTCTTC
CASSLTGQGALNEQFF
>TRBJ1-4|TRBV28|many|-
TGTGCCAGTTATAAAAGTTCCCGGGACCCTGGAGGGCAAAAACTGTTTTTT
CASYKSSRDPGGQKLFF
>TRBJ2-4|TRBV2|many|TRBD2
TGTGCCAGCAGGGGACTAGCGGGAGGGAGGAACATTCAGTACTTC
CASRGLAGGRNIQYF
>TRBJ1-5|TRBV5-5|many|TRBD1
TGTGCCAGCAGCTTGGAAGGGACAGTCAATCAGCCCCAGCATTTT
CASSLEGTVNQPQHF
>TRBJ1-1|TRBV29-1|many|-
TGCAGCGTTGACGCAGAGAACACTGAAGCTTTCTTT
CSVDAENTEAFF
>TRBJ2-1|TRBV28|many|TRBD2
TGTGCCAGCAGTTTAACAAGCGGGAGGGCGGGCACCTACAATGAGCAGTTCTTC
CASSLTSGRAGTYNEQFF
>TRBJ2-7|TRBV2|many|TRBD2
TGTGCCAGCAGTGAGGGACTAGCGGGCGAGCAGTACTTC
CASSEGLAGEQYF
>TRBJ1-1|TRBV11-2|many|TRBD1
TGTGCCAGCAGCTTAGGTGACAGGGGCTACGAAGCTTTCTTT
CASSLGDRGYEAFF
>TRBJ2-1|TRBV10-3|few|TRBD1
TGTGCCATCAGTGAGCCGACGACAGGGGGCTATCCGTTCTTC
CAISEPTTGGYPFF
>TRBJ2-5|TRBV12-3/TRBV12-4|many|-
TGTGCCAGCGGACAGAATCAAGAGACCCAGTACTTC
CASGQNQETQYF
>TRBJ2-7|TRBV28|-|-
TGTGCCAGCAGTTGGGGGGTGAGCGAGCAGTACTTC
CASSWGVSEQYF
>TRBJ2-6|TRBV12-3/TRBV12-4|once|-
TGTGCCAGCAGTTTAAGGCAGGGGGGGTCTGGGGCCAACGTCCTGACTTTC
CASSLRQGGSGANVLTF
>TRBJ1-2|TRBV7-8|many|-
TGTGCCAGCAGCTTTCCCTCAAACTATGGCTACACCTTC
CASSFPSNYGYTF
>TRBJ1-2|TRBV4-1|few|TRBD1
TGCGCCAGCAGCCAAATAGGGACAGGTTTGGCCAATGTCGGCGGCTACACCTTC
CASSQIGTGLANVGGYTF
>TRBJ1-5|TRBV6-1|many|-
TGTGCCAGCAGTGAAGCGGACGGAGACTATTATAGCAATCAGCCCCAGCATTTT
CASSEADGDYYSNQPQHF
>TRBJ2-1|TRBV6-2/TRBV6-3|many|-
TGTGCCAGCAGTTACTCTGGGGGGACCCTTCTGGGTGAGCAGTTCTTC
CASSYSGGTLLGEQFF
>TRBJ1-6|TRBV6-1|many|TRBD1
TGTGCCAGCAGTGACTTACCGGGACAGGGTAATTCACCCCTCCACTTT
CASSDLPGQGNSPLHF
>TRBJ2-5|TRBV7-8|-|-
TGTGCCAGCAGCTTACAGGGGCTCCAAGAGACCCAGTACTTC
CASSLQGLQETQYF
>TRBJ2-1|TRBV5-1|-|TRBD2
TGCGCCAGCAGCTTGTTACCTCGGTCGCGTCTAGCGGGAGGATTTTCCTACAATGAGCAGTTCTTC
CASSLLPRSRLAGGFSYNEQFF
>TRBJ2-3|TRBV6-1|many|-
TGTGCCAGCAGTGATTCACCAGGGAGCACAGATACGCAGTATTTT
CASSDSPGSTDTQYF
>TRBJ1-2|TRBV27|-|-
TGTGCCAGCAGTTCAGGCAGAGTCTATGGCTACACCTTC
CASSSGRVYGYTF
>TRBJ2-3|TRBV7-9|-|TRBD2
TGTGCCAGCAGGAGACCAGCGGGAGCGAGCACAGATACGCAGTATTTT
CASRRPAGASTDTQYF
>TRBJ1-3|TRBV7-8|-|TRBD1
TGTGCCAGCAGCCTCAGGAGGGACAGAGCTTTACCTACAAACACCATATATTTT
CASSLRRDRALPTNTIYF
>TRBJ1-3|TRBV19|few|TRBD1
TGTGCCAGACTTCGACAGGGGTTTGGAAACACCATATATTTT
CARLRQGFGNTIYF
>TRBJ2-1|TRBV12-3/TRBV12-4|many|-
TGTGCCAGCAGTTTCCCCTCCGCCGAAAGGATTGAGCAGTTCTTC
CASSFPSAERIEQFF
>TRBJ2-7|TRBV19|-|-
TGTGCCAGTAATCCCGCAGGAGGAGGGCACAACGAGCAGTACTTC
CASNPAGGGHNEQYF
>TRBJ2-3|TRBV9|-|TRBD1
TGTGCCAGCAGCGGCCGACCGGGACAGGGGAACACAGATACGCAGTATTTT
CASSGRPGQGNTDTQYF
>TRBJ1-2|TRBV15|many|-
TGTGCCACCAGCAGAGTTCTATCACAGGGTCCTAACTATGGCTACACCTTC
CATSRVLSQGPNYGYTF
>TRBJ1-3|TRBV11-2|many|-
TGTGCCAGCAGCTTAGCCGGCTCTGGAAACACCATATATTTT
CASSLAGSGNTIYF
>TRBJ1-6|TRBV20-1|-|TRBD1
TGCAGTGCTAGAGGGACAGGGGGCGATAATTCACCCCTCCACTTT
CSARGTGGDNSPLHF
>TRBJ1-2|TRBV28|many|-
TGTGCCAGCAGTATAGGGTTTGGCTACACCTTC
CASSIGFGYTF
>TRBJ1-1|TRBV7-9|many|-
TGTGCCAGCAGCTTAGAAGGGGTGTTAGCTTTCTTT
CASSLEGVLAFF
>TRBJ2-2|TRBV19|-|-
TGTGCCAGTAGTATAGATCGCCGGGGGGCGGGCACCGGGGAGCTGTTTTTT
CASSIDRRGAGTGELFF
>TRBJ1-2|TRBV11-2|many|-
TGTGCCAGCAGCTTAGCCGGGGAGTATGGCTACACCTTC
CASSLAGEYGYTF
>TRBJ2-7|TRBV2|many|-
TGTGCCAAGTCCGGCTCTCGGGAGCAGTACTTC
CAKSGSREQYF
>TRBJ1-1|TRBV12-3/TRBV12-4|many|TRBD1
TGTGCCAGCAGGGGACAGGGTCACACTGAAGCTTTCTTT
CASRGQGHTEAFF
>TRBJ1-1|TRBV18|many|TRBD1
TGTGCCAGCTCACCGGGACAGACCACTGAAGCTTTCTTT
CASSPGQTTEAFF
>TRBJ1-1|TRBV27|few|TRBD1
TGTGCCAGCAGTCGGACAGGTAGTAGGGCTTTCTTT
CASSRTGSRAFF
>TRBJ2-7|TRBV20-1|many|TRBD2
TGCAGTGCCGAGGGCGGGAGAGACGCGCAGTACTTC
CSAEGGRDAQYF
>TRBJ1-6|TRBV9|few|-
TGTGCCAGCAGCGTGGGACGGCCTAATTCACCCCTCCACTTT
CASSVGRPNSPLHF
>TRBJ2-7|TRBV30|-|-
TGTGCCTGGTCCAATGACTACGAGCAGTACTTC
CAWSNDYEQYF
>TRBJ1-1|TRBV12-3/TRBV12-4|many|-
TGTGCCAGCAGTTTAGCTTTTACGGGTGAAGCTTTCTTT
CASSLAFTGEAFF
>TRBJ2-1|TRBV5-6|-|-
TGTGCCAGCAGCTCTAAGACCGTGGCTTGGAATGAGCAGTTCTTC
CASSSKTVAWNEQFF
>TRBJ1-5|TRBV6-1|many|-
TGTGCCAGCAGTCCTAAGGTCGGAGGGCCCCAGCATTTT
CASSPKVGGPQHF